The clone carrying this T cell receptor beta chain has a handful of counts. The authors made TCR cDNA by 5'RACE template switching, adding a universal primer site and UMIs. MiXCR was run by TCRdb on the 5' RACE reads, yielding one entry per CDR3 protein. Among 400,000 to 650,000 distinct CDR3 sequences listed, roughly 22% were seen once. The record originates from a study of T cells after yellow fever vaccination. CDR1 and CDR2 (germline): SGHVS, FNYEAQ. Trimming cost V 5 bases and J 3 bases; bases outside gene matches: 3. The CDR3 is 15 residues long. The sequences come from PBMCs, collected approximately 20 days after the first yellow fever vaccination. V and J are TRBV7-6 and TRBJ2-1; 11 nucleotides match TRBD2. The TCR originated in a man younger than 35 who received the YFV17D yellow fever vaccine. The CDR3 loop is CASSQTSGNYNEQFF. CDR3 sequence (DNA): TGTGCCAGCAGCCAGACTAGCGGGAACTACAATGAGCAGTTCTTC.